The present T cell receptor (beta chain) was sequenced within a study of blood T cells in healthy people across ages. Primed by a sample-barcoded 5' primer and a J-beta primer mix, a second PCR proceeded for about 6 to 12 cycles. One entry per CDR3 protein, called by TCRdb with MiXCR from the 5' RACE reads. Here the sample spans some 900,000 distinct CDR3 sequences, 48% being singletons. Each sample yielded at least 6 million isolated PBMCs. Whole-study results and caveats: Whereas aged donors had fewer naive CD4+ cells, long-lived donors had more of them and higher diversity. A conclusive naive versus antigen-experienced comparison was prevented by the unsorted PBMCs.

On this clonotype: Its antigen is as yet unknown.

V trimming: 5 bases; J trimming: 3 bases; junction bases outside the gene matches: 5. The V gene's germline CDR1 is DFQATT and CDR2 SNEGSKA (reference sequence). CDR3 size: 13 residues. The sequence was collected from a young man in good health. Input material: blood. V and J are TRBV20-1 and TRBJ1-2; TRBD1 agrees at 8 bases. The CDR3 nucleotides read TGCAGTGCTCCGACAGGGGAGGACTATGGCTACACCTTC. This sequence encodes CSAPTGEDYGYTF.